The text below deals with one T cell receptor beta chain. What it binds is unknown. Germline CDR1 and CDR2: KGHSH and LQKENI. Trimming removed 6 bases from V and 5 bases from J, with 16 bases in between. This CDR3 spans 14 amino acids. These data are taken from a study of Graves' ophthalmopathy and Graves' hyperthyroidism. The TCR beta CDR3 regions underwent amplification from RNA transcripts. The workflow started with a first-round RT-PCR run with HTBI primers and then moved on to a second-round multiplex PCR. TCRdb reprocessed the multiplex PCR reads with MiXCR, giving one entry per CDR3 protein. The sample lists about half a million distinct CDR3 sequences; approximately 15% were seen once. Study observations and caveats: Most expanded thyroid clonotypes above 0.001 frequency also appeared in blood.

Input material: blood. This receptor was obtained from a woman in her thirties with Graves' ophthalmopathy. The V call is TRBV18, the J call TRBJ1-1; no definite D call. CDR3 amino acids: CASSPTDLGTEAFF. CDR3 DNA: TGTGCCAGCTCCCCGACCGATTTGGGGACTGAAGCTTTCTTT.